Shown below are 6 T cell receptor beta chains from a single sample sequenced in a study of T cell repertoires in cytomegalovirus infection. TCRdb used MiXCR to reprocess the reads, holding one entry per CDR3 protein. The data contain 150,000 to 200,000 distinct CDR3 sequences, 14% of them singletons. Source material: PBMCs. These receptor sequences come from a human donor in good health (CMV status not recorded). Some clones in this sample may be carry-over from other donors' samples.

This clonotype was seen more than once but under ten times. The gene calls are TRBV6-5 and TRBJ1-1; 7 bases match TRBD1. Germline lookup yields CDR1 MNHEY and CDR2 SVGAGI. The length of the CDR3 is 14 residues. V shed 2 bases, J shed 5 bases, and the junction held 5 bases outside the gene matches. The CDR3 loop reads CASSYADRATEAFF. The CDR3, as DNA: TGTGCCAGCAGTTACGCTGACAGGGCGACTGAAGCTTTCTTT.

This clonotype was seen more than once but under ten times. The genes are TRBV29-1 and TRBJ2-6; possibly TRBD2 for D (5 bases). The ends were cut back, 7 bases at V and 0 bases at J, with 7 bases in the middle. Germline V gene sequence: CDR1 SQVTM, CDR2 ANQGSEA. This CDR3 has 13 residues. The CDR3 loop reads CSAGSSGANVLTF. The CDR3 coding sequence is TGCAGCGCTGGGAGCTCTGGGGCCAACGTCCTGACTTTC.

This clonotype occurred many times. The chain recombines TRBV12-3 or TRBV12-4 with TRBJ2-2; perhaps TRBD1 as D (5 bases). V was shortened by 1 base and J by 0 bases, with 6 bases between the two germline ends. CDR3 size: 15 residues. In DNA form, the CDR3 reads TGTGCCAGCAGTTTAGGACAGCCGAACACCGGGGAGCTGTTTTTT. Translation gives CASSLGQPNTGELFF.

This clonotype was detected a few times. This chain joins TRBV20-1 and TRBJ2-7; D might be TRBD2 (5 bases). Deletions cut 5 bases from V and 7 bases from J, with 9 bases between. In germline, CDR1 is DFQATT, CDR2 SNEGSKA (reference sequence). This CDR3 contains 10 residues. As DNA, the CDR3 is TGCAGTGCTGCTAGCTATGAGCAGTACTTC. Translating gives CSAASYEQYF.

The genes are TRBV29-1 and TRBJ2-1; 7 bases are shared with TRBD2. After removal of 7 bases from V and 4 bases from J, the junction contained 16 bases not matched to a gene. CDR3 size: 16 residues. Germline CDR1 and CDR2: SQVTM and ANQGSEA. As DNA, the CDR3 is TGCAGCGGGGGGGGTAGGGCCGGGACTCGATACAATGAGCAGTTCTTC. Its protein is CSGGGRAGTRYNEQFF.

Concerning this clonotype: This sequence may be a read error, since a much larger clone differs from it by one base. J is TRBJ1-1 and V is TRBV6-2 or TRBV6-3; D call uncertain. Germline V gene lookup returns CDR1 MNHEY and CDR2 SVGEGT. V gave up 6 bases and J gave up 10 bases, with 12 bases separating them. CDR3 size: 11 residues. CDR3 amino acids: CASSQSTGAFF. The CDR3, as DNA: TGTGCCAGCAGCCAATCCACGGGAGCTTTCTTT.